This TCR beta chain is drawn from a study of T cells in Graves' hyperthyroidism and ophthalmopathy. Across the study: Peripheral blood was acquired at first diagnosis, ahead of any therapy whatsoever.

The CDR3 has 15 residues. Per the germline V gene, CDR1 is SGHRS and CDR2 is YFSETQ. Of note for this clonotype: What it recognizes is unknown. A much larger clone lies one base from this, so it may be a read error.

Study-level findings and limits: For ophthalmopathy, model prediction preceded onset by a median approximately 6 months. Blood shared most expanded thyroid clonotypes above 0.001.

RNA transcripts served as the template for amplifying TCR beta CDR3 regions. TCR CDR3 underwent first-round RT-PCR with the HTBI primer set. A single record per CDR3 protein comes from TCRdb applying MiXCR to the multiplex PCR reads. Of approximately 420,000 distinct CDR3 sequences listed, roughly 13% are singletons. Uncontrolled infection, other autoimmune disease, pregnancy or lactation led to exclusion. The J gene is TRBJ2-1, the V gene TRBV5-1, with TRBD2 matching 7 bases. The receptor's source is a woman under 30 with Graves' hyperthyroidism. The sample was blood. The CDR3 coding sequence is TGCGCCGGCAGCCGGCAGGCGGGAGCGGGCAATGAGCAGTTCTTC. Translating it yields CAGSRQAGAGNEQFF.